This TCR beta chain appears in the sequencing data of a study of blood T cells in healthy people across ages. Looking at the study overall: With template switching, about one barcoded beta molecule was captured per two T cells.

Trimming removed 2 bases from V and 3 bases from J, with 12 bases in between. CDR3 size: 14 residues. Per germline, CDR1 SGHDT and CDR2 YYEEEE. This clonotype was counted between two and nine times. Antigen specificity is unknown. They isolated at least 6 million PBMCs from each sample. Findings and limits, study-wide: Estimated diversity across one million T cells was deemed an underestimate.

A J-beta primer mix and a sample-barcoded 5' primer were used in a second PCR of about 7 to 12 cycles. TCRdb used MiXCR to reprocess the 5' RACE reads, holding one entry per CDR3 protein. The repertoire consists of nearly 800,000 distinct CDR3 sequences, with roughly 50% occurring once and the leading ten covering around a quarter. Sequencing used blood. The V call is TRBV5-6, the J call TRBJ2-7, with D hard to call. This sequence was found in a man aged 40-55 years in good health. The CDR3 coding sequence is TGTGCCAGCAGCTTTTCGCCGGTAGACTACGAGCAGTACTTC. It is translated as CASSFSPVDYEQYF.